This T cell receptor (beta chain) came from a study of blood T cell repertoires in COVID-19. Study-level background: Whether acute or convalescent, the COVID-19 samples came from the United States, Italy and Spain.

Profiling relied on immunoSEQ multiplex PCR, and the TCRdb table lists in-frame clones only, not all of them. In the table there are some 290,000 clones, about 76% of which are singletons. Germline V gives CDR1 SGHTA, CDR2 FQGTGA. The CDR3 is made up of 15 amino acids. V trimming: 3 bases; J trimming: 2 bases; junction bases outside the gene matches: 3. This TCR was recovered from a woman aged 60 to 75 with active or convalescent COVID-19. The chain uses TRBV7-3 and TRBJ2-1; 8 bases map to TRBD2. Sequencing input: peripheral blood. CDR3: CASSFWRGAYNEQFF. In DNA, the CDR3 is TGTGCCAGCAGCTTCTGGCGGGGGGCCTACAATGAGCAGTTCTTC.